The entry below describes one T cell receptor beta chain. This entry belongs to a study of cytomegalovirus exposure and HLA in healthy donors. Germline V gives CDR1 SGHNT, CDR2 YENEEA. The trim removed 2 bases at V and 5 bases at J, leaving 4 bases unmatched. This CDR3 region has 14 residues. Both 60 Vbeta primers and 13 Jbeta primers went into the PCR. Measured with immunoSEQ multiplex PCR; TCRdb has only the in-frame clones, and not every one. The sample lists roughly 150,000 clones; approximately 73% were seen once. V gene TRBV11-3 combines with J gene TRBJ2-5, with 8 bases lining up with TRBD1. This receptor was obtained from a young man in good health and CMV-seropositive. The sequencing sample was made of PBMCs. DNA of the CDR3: TGTGCCAGCAGCTTACAGGGGGCGGGGGAGACCCAGTACTTC. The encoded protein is CASSLQGAGETQYF.